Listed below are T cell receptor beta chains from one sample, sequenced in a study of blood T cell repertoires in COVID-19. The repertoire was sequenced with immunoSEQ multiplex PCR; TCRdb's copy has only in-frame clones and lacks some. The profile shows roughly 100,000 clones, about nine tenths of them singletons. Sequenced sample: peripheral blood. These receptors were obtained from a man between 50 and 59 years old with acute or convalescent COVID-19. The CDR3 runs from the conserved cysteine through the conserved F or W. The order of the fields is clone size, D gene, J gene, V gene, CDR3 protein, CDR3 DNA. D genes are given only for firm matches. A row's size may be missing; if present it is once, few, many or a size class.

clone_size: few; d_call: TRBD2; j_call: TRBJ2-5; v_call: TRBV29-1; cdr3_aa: CSVVGWTSGIETQYF; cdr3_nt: TGCAGCGTTGTTGGGTGGACTAGCGGGATAGAGACCCAGTACTTC
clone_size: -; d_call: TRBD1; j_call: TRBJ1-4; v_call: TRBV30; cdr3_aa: CAGSDRVIEKLFF; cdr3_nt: TGTGCCGGCTCCGACAGGGTGATCGAAAAACTGTTTTTT
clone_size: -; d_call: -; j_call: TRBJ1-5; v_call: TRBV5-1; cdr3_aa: CASSLQGYSNQPQHF; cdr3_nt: TGCGCCAGCAGCCTACAGGGTTATAGCAATCAGCCCCAGCATTTT
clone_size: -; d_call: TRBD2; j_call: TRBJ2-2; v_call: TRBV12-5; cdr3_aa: CASGNKLASGELFF; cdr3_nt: TGTGCTAGTGGTAACAAACTAGCGTCCGGGGAGCTGTTTTTT
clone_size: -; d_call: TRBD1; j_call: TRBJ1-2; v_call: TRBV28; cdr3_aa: CASSLEAGGYGYTF; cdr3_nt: TGTGCCAGCAGTTTGGAGGCAGGGGGTTATGGCTACACCTTC
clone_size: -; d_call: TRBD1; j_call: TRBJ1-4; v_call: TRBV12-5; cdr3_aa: CASGSGQGNEKLFF; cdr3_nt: TGTGCTAGTGGGTCGGGACAGGGGAATGAAAAACTGTTTTTT
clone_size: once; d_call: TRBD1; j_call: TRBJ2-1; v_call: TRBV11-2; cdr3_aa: CASSLEGGVTNEQFF; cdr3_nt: TGTGCCAGCAGCTTAGAAGGGGGCGTTACCAATGAGCAGTTCTTC
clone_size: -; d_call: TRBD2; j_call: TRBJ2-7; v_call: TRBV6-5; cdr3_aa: CASRAGTSGLYEQYF; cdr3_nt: TGTGCCAGCAGAGCGGGGACTAGCGGTCTCTACGAGCAGTACTTC
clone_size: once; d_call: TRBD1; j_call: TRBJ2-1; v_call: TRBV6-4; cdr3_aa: CASSDSPGQGSNEQFF; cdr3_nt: TGTGCCAGCAGTGATTCACCGGGACAGGGGTCCAATGAGCAGTTCTTC
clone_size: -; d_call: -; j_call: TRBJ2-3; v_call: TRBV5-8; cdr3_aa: CAGARGIAPRDTQYF; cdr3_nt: TGTGCCGGGGCGCGTGGCATAGCCCCGAGGGATACGCAGTATTTT
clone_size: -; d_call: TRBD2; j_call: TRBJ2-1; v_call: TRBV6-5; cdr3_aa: CASSSGLAGQNEQFF; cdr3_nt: TGTGCCAGCAGTTCGGGACTAGCGGGACAAAATGAGCAGTTCTTC
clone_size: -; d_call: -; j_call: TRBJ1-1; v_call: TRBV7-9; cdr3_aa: CASSPVSVTEAFF; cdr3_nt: TGTGCCAGCAGCCCAGTATCCGTGACTGAAGCTTTCTTT
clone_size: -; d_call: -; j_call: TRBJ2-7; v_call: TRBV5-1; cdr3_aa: CASSPRGGSSSYEQYF; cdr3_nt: TGCGCCAGCAGCCCCCGTGGGGGGTCCAGCTCCTACGAGCAGTACTTC
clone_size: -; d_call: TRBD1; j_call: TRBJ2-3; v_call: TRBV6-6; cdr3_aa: CASSRDRDRSDTQYF; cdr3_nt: TGTGCCAGCAGCCGGGACAGGGACCGGTCAGATACGCAGTATTTT
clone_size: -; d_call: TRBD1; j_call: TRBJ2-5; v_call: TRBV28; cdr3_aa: CASRAPGQGETQYF; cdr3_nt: TGTGCCAGCAGGGCCCCTGGACAGGGAGAGACCCAGTACTTC
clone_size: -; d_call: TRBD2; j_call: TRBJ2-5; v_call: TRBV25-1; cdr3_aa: CASSEGGSGIQETQYF; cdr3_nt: TGTGCCAGCAGTGAGGGGGGAAGCGGGATTCAAGAGACCCAGTACTTC
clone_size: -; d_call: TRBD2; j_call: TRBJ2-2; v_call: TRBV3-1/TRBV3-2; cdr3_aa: CASRGGRNTGELFF; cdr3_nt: TGTGCCAGCAGGGGAGGGAGGAACACCGGGGAGCTGTTTTTT
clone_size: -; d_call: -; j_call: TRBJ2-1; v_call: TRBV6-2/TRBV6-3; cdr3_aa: CASSHGNEQFF; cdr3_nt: TGTGCCAGCAGCCACGGGAACGAGCAGTTCTTC
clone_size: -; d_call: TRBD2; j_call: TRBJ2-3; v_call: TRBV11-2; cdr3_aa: CASSPGTITDTQYF; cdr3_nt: TGTGCCAGCAGCCCGGGGACTATCACAGATACGCAGTATTTT
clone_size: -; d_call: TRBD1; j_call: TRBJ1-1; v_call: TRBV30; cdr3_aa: CAWRYRGWDTEAFF; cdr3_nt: TGTGCCTGGAGATACAGGGGGTGGGACACTGAAGCTTTCTTT
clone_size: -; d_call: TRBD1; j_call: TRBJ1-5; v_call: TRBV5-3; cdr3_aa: CARSLNRGRVCPGMCQPQHF; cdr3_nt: TGTGCCAGAAGCTTGAATAGGGGGCGAGTTTGCCCCGGGATGTGTCAGCCCCAGCATTTT
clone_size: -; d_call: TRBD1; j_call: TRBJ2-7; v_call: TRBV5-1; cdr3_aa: CASSLGTGSEQYF; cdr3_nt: TGCGCCAGCAGCTTGGGGACAGGGAGCGAGCAGTACTTC
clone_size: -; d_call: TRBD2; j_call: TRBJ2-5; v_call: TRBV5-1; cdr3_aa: CASSLGGAGAGETQYF; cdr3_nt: TGCGCCAGCAGCTTGGGCGGAGCGGGAGCAGGAGAGACCCAGTACTTC
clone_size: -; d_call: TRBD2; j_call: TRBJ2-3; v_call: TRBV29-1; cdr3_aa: CSVDGLAGADTQYF; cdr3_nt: TGCAGCGTTGACGGACTAGCGGGAGCCGATACGCAGTATTTT
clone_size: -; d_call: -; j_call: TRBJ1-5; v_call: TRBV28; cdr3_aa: CASRDEGSLNQPQHF; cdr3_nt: TGTGCCAGCAGGGACGAGGGCAGTCTGAATCAGCCCCAGCATTTT
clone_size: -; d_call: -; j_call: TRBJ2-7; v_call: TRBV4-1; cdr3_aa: CASSQVRLVSSNPYEQYF; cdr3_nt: TGCGCCAGCAGCCAAGTTCGTTTGGTTAGTTCAAACCCCTACGAGCAGTACTTC
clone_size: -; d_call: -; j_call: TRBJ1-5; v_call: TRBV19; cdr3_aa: CASSILADYSNQPQHF; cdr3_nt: TGTGCCAGTAGTATCCTGGCAGATTATAGCAATCAGCCCCAGCATTTT
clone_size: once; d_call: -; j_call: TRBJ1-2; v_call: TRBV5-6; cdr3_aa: CASSSGIVRYGYTF; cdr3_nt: TGTGCCAGCAGCTCAGGGATAGTGAGATATGGCTACACCTTC
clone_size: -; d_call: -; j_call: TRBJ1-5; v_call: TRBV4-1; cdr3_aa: CASSHAGVGQPQHF; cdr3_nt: TGCGCCAGCAGCCACGCAGGGGTAGGACAGCCCCAGCATTTT
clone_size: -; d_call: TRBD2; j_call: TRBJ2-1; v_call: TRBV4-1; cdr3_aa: CASSQEGLAHEQFF; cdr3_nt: TGCGCCAGCAGCCAAGAGGGACTAGCGCATGAGCAGTTCTTC
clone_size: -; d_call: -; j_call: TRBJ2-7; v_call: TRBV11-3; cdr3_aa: CASSTSAGSVYEQYF; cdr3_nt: TGTGCCAGCAGCACCAGCGCGGGAAGCGTCTACGAGCAGTACTTC
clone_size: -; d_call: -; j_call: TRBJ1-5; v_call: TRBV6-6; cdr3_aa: CASSEKGASHF; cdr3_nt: TGTGCCAGCAGCGAAAAAGGGGCGTCGCATTTT
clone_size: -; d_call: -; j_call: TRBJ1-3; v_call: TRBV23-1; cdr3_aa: CASSRTSGNTIYF; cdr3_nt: TGCGCCAGCAGTCGAACTTCCGGAAACACCATATATTTT
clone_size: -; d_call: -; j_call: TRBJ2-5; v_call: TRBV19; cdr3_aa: CASSIISGGRSKETQYF; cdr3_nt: TGTGCCAGTAGTATAATAAGCGGAGGGCGGAGCAAAGAGACCCAGTACTTC
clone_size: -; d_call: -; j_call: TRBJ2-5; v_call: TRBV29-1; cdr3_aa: CSVEPEQETQYF; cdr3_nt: TGCAGCGTTGAGCCAGAACAAGAGACCCAGTACTTC
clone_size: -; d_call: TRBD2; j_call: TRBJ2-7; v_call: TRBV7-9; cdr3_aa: CASSLTSGLYEQYF; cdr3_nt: TGTGCCAGCAGCTTAACTAGCGGCCTCTACGAGCAGTACTTC
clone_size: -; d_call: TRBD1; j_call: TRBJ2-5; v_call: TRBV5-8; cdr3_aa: CASSPRDRQETQYF; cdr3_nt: TGTGCCAGCAGCCCCCGGGACAGGCAAGAGACCCAGTACTTC
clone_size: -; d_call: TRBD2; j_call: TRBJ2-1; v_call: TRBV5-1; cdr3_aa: CASSLAISGGPNEQFF; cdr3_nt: TGCGCCAGCAGCTTGGCCATATCGGGAGGACCCAATGAGCAGTTCTTC
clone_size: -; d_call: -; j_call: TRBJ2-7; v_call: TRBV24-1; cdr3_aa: CATSEADYEQYF; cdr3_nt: TGTGCCACCAGTGAGGCGGACTACGAGCAGTACTTC
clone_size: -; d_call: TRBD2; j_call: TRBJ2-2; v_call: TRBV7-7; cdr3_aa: CASSSGLAGFTGELFF; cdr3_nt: TGTGCCAGCAGCTCGGGACTAGCGGGATTCACCGGGGAGCTGTTTTTT
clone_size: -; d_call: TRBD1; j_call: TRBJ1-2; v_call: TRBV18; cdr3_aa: CASSPDRDYGYTF; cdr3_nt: TGTGCCAGCTCACCTGACAGGGACTATGGCTACACCTTC
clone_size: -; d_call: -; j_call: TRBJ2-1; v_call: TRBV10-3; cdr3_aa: CAISESRPSYNEQFF; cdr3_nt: TGTGCCATCAGTGAGTCGAGGCCCTCCTACAATGAGCAGTTCTTC
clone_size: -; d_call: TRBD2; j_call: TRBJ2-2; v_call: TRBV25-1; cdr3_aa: CASSDPQTSGKIGELFF; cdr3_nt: TGTGCCAGCAGTGATCCTCAGACTAGCGGGAAAATCGGGGAGCTGTTTTTT
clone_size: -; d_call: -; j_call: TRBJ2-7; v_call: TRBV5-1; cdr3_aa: CASSLTDRPYEQYF; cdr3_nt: TGCGCCAGCAGCTTGACGGACAGACCCTACGAGCAGTACTTC
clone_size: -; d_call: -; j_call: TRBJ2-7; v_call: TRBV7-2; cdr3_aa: CASSLNRATYEQYF; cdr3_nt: TGTGCCAGCAGCTTAAACAGGGCAACATACGAGCAGTACTTC
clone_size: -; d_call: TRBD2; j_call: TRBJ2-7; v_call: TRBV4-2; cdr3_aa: CASSQDAAGASYEQYF; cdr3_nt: TGTGCCAGCAGCCAAGATGCGGCGGGAGCTTCCTACGAGCAGTACTTC